This T cell receptor beta chain is from a study of blood T cell repertoires in COVID-19 (TCRdb year 2020). Study-wide context: Samples covering the acute and convalescent phases of COVID-19 were provided by collaborators in the United States, Italy and Spain. The samples were drawn from two sources: the first 160 participants of the ongoing ImmuneRACE study, and 1,254 subjects contributed by 6 global collaborators. A freely available public database, intended as a resource for researchers studying the immune response to SARS-CoV-2, is where the repertoires were released. The material from the prospective study consisted of cDNA or gDNA derived from T cells, B-cell-depleted T cells, or PBMCs. A de-identified subject ID, COVID-19 status, age in years and sex were almost always included in the sample metadata. The dataset comprised deeply sampled blood TCRbeta repertoires from subjects exposed to, actively infected with, or recovered from COVID-19. HLA class I and class II types, where available, came from metadata supplied by the sample provider rather than from assay-based typing.

TCRbeta CDR3 regions were amplified from genomic DNA by means of the immunoSEQ Assay, a bias-controlled multiplex PCR. In the source study's methods: The number of nucleated cells in each sample was estimated by amplification of reference gene primers within the assay. To quantify the absolute abundance of each unique TCRbeta CDR3 rearrangement, sequence reads were collapsed and filtered. For each sample, productive Simpson clonality was calculated as the square root of Simpson's diversity index over productive rearrangements. The clones in this table, taken by TCRdb from immuneACCESS, are in-frame only. Not every clone is retained; where verified, under half of the shortfall comes from an unresolved V gene, and the cause of the rest is unknown. That table is the source of V, J and clone size, and D and trimming were worked out from the DNA. The sample records around 130,000 clones, 86% of which are singletons. The leading ten clones occupy around 18% of the sample.

Regarding this clone: The antigen this receptor binds is unknown. Qualities for individual bases were not recorded, and no much larger clone is one base off.

A second Seattle source provided samples from volunteer blood donors who had recovered from COVID-19. Collaborating institutions collected whole blood in K2EDTA tubes following their own protocols. For TCRbeta analysis, collaborators shipped samples as frozen whole blood, isolated PBMCs, or DNA extracted from either of those sample types. The paper as a whole reports these results and caveats: The amount of clinical and demographic metadata varied by source and participant and was provided uncurated.

This clonotype originated in a woman between 45 and 60 years old who had recovered from COVID-19. The sequencing input was peripheral blood.

The CDR3 region: CASSDSTSNTDTQYF. The nucleotide sequence is TGTGCCAGCAGTGACTCGACTAGCAACACAGATACGCAGTATTTT. This receptor chain uses TRBV6-4 and TRBJ2-3, and 7 bases in between align with TRBD2. V trim: 0 bases; J trim: 2 bases; unmatched bases: 2. As encoded in the germline V gene, CDR1 is MRHNA while CDR2 is SNTAGT. CDR3 length: 15 amino acids, cysteine to phenylalanine. The CDR3 DNA has 45 bases and is translated from base 1.